This T cell receptor beta chain was captured in a study of identical twins. Study findings and constraints: Cross-sectional statistics, not tracking of the same donors, supported the conclusions. Models underestimated TCR alpha sharing (out-of-frame) in monozygotic twins.

In TCRdb, the 5' RACE reads were re-called with MiXCR into one record per CDR3 protein. The table lists approximately 600,000 distinct CDR3 sequences, under 8.5% of them singletons, with about 1.5% in the top ten. This clonotype was seen at least ten times. The antigen is undetermined. Germline CDR1 SGHRS, CDR2 YFSETQ. CDR3 size: 15 residues. V was trimmed by 2 bases and J by 2 bases, leaving 11 bases between them. The data were also submitted as part of a second study, on yellow fever vaccine responses in identical twins. That paper notes: As reported, the vaccine T cell response of twins seemed partly convergent and partly personalized.

The sample was PBMCs. V and J are TRBV5-1 and TRBJ2-1; D is possibly TRBD1 (5 bases). The receptor comes from a woman between 18 and 29 years old in good health. CDR3 region: CASSFKIGAYNEQFF. In DNA form, the CDR3 reads TGCGCCAGCAGCTTTAAAATAGGGGCCTACAATGAGCAGTTCTTC.